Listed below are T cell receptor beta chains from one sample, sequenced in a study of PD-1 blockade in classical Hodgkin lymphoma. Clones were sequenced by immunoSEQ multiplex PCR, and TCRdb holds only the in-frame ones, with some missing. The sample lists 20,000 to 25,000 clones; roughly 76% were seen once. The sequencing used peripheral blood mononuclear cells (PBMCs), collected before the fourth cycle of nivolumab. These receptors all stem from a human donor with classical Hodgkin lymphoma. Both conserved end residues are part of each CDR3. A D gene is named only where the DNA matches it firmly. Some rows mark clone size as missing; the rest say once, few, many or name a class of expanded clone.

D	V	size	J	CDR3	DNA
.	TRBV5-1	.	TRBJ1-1	CASSLKSEWYTEAFF	TGCGCCAGCAGCTTGAAGTCAGAGTGGTACACTGAAGCTTTCTTT
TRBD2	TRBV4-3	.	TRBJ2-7	CASSQALAAYYEQYF	TGCGCCAGCAGCCAAGCACTAGCGGCCTATTACGAGCAGTACTTC
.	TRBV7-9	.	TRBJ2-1	CASSLGGKGNNEQFF	TGTGCCAGCAGCCTCGGGGGTAAAGGAAACAATGAGCAGTTCTTC
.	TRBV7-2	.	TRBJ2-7	CASSLDRGGREQYF	TGTGCCAGCAGCTTAGATAGGGGTGGTAGGGAGCAGTACTTC
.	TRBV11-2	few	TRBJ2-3	CASSLTRGAGDTQYF	TGTGCCAGCAGCTTAACGAGGGGGGCCGGGGATACGCAGTATTTT
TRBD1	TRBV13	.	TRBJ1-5	CASSLTGMDNQPQHF	TGTGCCAGCAGCTTGACAGGGATGGACAATCAGCCCCAGCATTTT
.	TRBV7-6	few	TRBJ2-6	CASSPSMSPGANVLTF	TGTGCCAGCAGCCCATCTATGAGTCCTGGGGCCAACGTCCTGACTTTC
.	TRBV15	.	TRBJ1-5	CATSSPNRVRGQPQHF	TGTGCCACCAGCAGCCCTAACAGGGTACGCGGTCAGCCCCAGCATTTT
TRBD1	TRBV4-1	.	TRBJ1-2	CASSQRLGQANYGYTF	TGCGCCAGCAGCCAAAGATTGGGACAGGCTAACTATGGCTACACCTTC
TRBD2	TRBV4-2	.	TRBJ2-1	CASSQGGDYNEQFF	TGTGCCAGCAGCCAGGGGGGGGACTACAATGAGCAGTTCTTC
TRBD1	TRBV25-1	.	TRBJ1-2	CASSELGGDYGYTF	TGTGCCAGCAGTGAACTAGGGGGCGACTATGGCTACACCTTC
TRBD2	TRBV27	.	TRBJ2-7	CASRLAGTYEQYF	TGTGCCAGCAGACTAGCGGGGACCTACGAGCAGTACTTC
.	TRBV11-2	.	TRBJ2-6	CASSCSKQATSRANVLTF	TGTGCCAGCAGCTGTTCGAAACAAGCAACAAGTCGGGCCAACGTCCTGACTTTC
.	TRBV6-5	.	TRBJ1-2	CASSYEAGGAGGYTF	TGTGCCAGCAGTTACGAGGCCGGAGGGGCCGGTGGCTACACCTTC
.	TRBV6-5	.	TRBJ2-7	CASSFRDTTYEQYF	TGTGCCAGCAGTTTCCGGGACACCACCTACGAGCAGTACTTC
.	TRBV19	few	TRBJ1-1	CASSRSNRDTEAFF	TGTGCCAGTAGTCGCTCGAACAGGGATACTGAAGCTTTCTTT
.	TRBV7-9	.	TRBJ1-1	CASSLGTSGTEAFF	TGTGCCAGCAGCTTAGGGACATCGGGGACTGAAGCTTTCTTT
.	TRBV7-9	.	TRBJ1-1	CASSPLDTEAFF	TGTGCCAGCAGCCCCCTCGACACTGAAGCTTTCTTT
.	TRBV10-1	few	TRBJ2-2	CASSGPNTGELFF	TGCGCCAGCAGTGGACCTAACACCGGGGAGCTGTTTTTT
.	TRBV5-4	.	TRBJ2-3	CASSLGGATDTQYF	TGTGCCAGCAGCTTAGGGGGGGCCACAGATACGCAGTATTTT
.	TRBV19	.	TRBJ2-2	CASSIGSNTGELFF	TGTGCCAGTAGTATCGGCTCGAACACCGGGGAGCTGTTTTTT
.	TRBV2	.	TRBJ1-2	CASRRDVNYGYTF	TGTGCCAGCAGAAGGGATGTGAACTATGGCTACACCTTC
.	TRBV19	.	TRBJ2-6	CASSINSHSGANVLTF	TGTGCCAGTAGTATAAACAGTCACTCTGGGGCCAACGTCCTGACTTTC
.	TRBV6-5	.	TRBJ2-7	CASSYGQGPPYEQYF	TGTGCCAGCAGTTACGGCCAGGGTCCCCCCTACGAGCAGTACTTC
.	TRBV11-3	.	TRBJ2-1	CASSPGGARDEQFF	TGTGCCAGCAGCCCCGGCGGGGCTCGGGATGAGCAGTTCTTC
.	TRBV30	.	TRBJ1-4	CAWSRGEKLFF	TGTGCCTGGAGTAGGGGGGAAAAACTGTTTTTT
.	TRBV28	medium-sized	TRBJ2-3	CASTPPRGTQYF	TGTGCCAGCACCCCCCCTAGGGGCACGCAGTATTTT
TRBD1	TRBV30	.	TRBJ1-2	CANQQGTYGYTF	TGTGCCAACCAACAGGGGACCTATGGCTACACCTTC
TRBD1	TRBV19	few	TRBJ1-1	CASSIRQGVFTEAFF	TGTGCCAGTAGTATTAGACAGGGGGTTTTCACTGAAGCTTTCTTT
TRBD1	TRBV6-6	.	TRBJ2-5	CASSYFGTGEETQYF	TGTGCCAGCAGTTATTTTGGGACAGGGGAAGAGACCCAGTACTTC
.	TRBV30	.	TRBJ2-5	CAWRGGPGSETQYF	TGTGCCTGGCGAGGGGGGCCAGGGTCAGAGACCCAGTACTTC
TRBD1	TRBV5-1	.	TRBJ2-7	CASSLWTGTVYEQYF	TGCGCCAGCAGCTTGTGGACAGGGACAGTCTACGAGCAGTACTTC
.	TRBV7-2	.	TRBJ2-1	CASSSGYNEQFF	TGTGCCAGCAGCTCTGGATACAATGAGCAGTTCTTC
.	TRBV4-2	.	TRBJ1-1	CASSQGSLNTEAFF	TGTGCCAGCAGCCAAGGATCGCTGAACACTGAAGCTTTCTTT
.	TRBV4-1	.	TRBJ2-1	CASSQTDRPGEQFF	TGCGCCAGCAGCCAAACCGACAGGCCAGGTGAGCAGTTCTTC
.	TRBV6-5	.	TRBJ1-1	CASSYRGLNTEAFF	TGTGCCAGCAGTTACAGGGGATTGAACACTGAAGCTTTCTTT
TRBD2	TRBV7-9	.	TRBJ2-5	CASSFTMGGETQYF	TGTGCCAGCAGCTTCACGATGGGGGGGGAGACCCAGTACTTC
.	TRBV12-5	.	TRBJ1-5	CTGRNGGCHQPQHF	TGTACTGGAAGGAATGGGGGGTGCCATCAGCCCCAGCATTTT
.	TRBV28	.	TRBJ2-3	CASSHGRSAQYF	TGTGCCAGCAGCCACGGACGGAGCGCGCAGTATTTT
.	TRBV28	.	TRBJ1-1	CASIGQNTEAFF	TGTGCCAGCATAGGACAGAACACTGAAGCTTTCTTT
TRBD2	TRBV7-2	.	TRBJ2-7	CASSLRGGGSYEQYF	TGTGCCAGCAGCTTACGCGGGGGTGGCTCCTACGAGCAGTACTTC
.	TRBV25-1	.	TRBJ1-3	CASSGSSSGNTIYF	TGTGCCAGCAGTGGTTCAAGCTCTGGAAACACCATATATTTT
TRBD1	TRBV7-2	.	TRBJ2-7	CASSPTGGYEQYF	TGTGCCAGCAGCCCGACAGGGGGCTACGAGCAGTACTTC
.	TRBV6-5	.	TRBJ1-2	CASSGRYNYGYTF	TGTGCCAGCAGTGGACGGTATAACTATGGCTACACCTTC
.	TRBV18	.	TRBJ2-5	CASSPYSGQSQETQYF	TGTGCCAGCTCACCGTACTCCGGACAGTCCCAAGAGACCCAGTACTTC
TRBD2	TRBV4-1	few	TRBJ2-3	CASTAGLAGPNTQYF	TGCGCCAGCACCGCGGGACTAGCGGGACCAAATACGCAGTATTTT
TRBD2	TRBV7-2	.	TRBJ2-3	CASSPTSGAADTQYF	TGTGCCAGCAGCCCGACTAGCGGGGCGGCAGATACGCAGTATTTT
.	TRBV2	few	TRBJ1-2	CASSDELSGYTF	TGTGCCAGCAGTGATGAACTTAGTGGCTACACCTTC
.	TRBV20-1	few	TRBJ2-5	CSVEDLTQYF	TGCAGTGTTGAAGACTTGACCCAGTACTTC
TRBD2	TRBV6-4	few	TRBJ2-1	CASNSPGTSGGVPTNEQFF	TGTGCCAGCAACTCCCCGGGGACTAGCGGGGGCGTGCCTACCAATGAGCAGTTCTTC
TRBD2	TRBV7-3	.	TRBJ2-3	CASSTTAGGHSGTQYF	TGTGCCAGCAGCACAACAGCGGGGGGCCACTCTGGTACGCAGTATTTT